This TCR beta chain was captured in a study of T-cell memory formation after mild COVID-19. TCRdb independently ran MiXCR on the 5' RACE reads; one entry per CDR3 protein. The data contain about 170,000 distinct CDR3 sequences, approximately 12% of them seen just once; the ten biggest clones take up 2.5% to 3.5%. In this sample, this clonotype turned up a few times. V gave up 2 bases and J gave up 2 bases; unmatched junction bases: 5. The CDR3 has 15 residues. CDR1 MNHEY and CDR2 SMNVEV come from the germline V gene (reference sequence). Sequenced material: PBMCs or a T cell subset sorted from them (not recorded which). The source of this sequence is a man younger than 35 who had mild COVID-19 (a few samples of this study predate the infection). Cell type and time point are not known. The V call is TRBV27, the J call TRBJ2-7, with 8 bases that match TRBD1. CDR3 nucleotide sequence: TGTGCCAGCAGTTTAATAGGGACAGGAACCTACGAGCAGTACTTC. This gives the protein CASSLIGTGTYEQYF.